This is a list of T cell receptor beta chains from one sample in a study of T cell responses to AZD1222 COVID-19 vaccine. Here immunoSEQ multiplex PCR was the method, and the copy in TCRdb shows in-frame clones only, minus some. The sample has approximately 190,000 clones; around 87% are singletons. This specimen was peripheral blood, taken on day 0 of MenACWY control vaccination. Every receptor here comes from an adult in good health. Each CDR3 is given with its conserved first and last residue.

TRBJ1-6 | TRBV5-4 | CASSLARDHNSPLHF
TRBJ2-7 | TRBV9 | CASSVGTSGIYEQYF
TRBJ2-3 | TRBV9 | CASSVSGLPPDTQYF
TRBJ1-5 | TRBV6-5 | CASSWGRTQPQHF
TRBJ2-7 | TRBV6-5 | CASSYLQGMSEQYF
TRBJ2-7 | TRBV19 | CASSIQGTFGEQYF
TRBJ1-2 | TRBV9 | CASSVATDREDYGYTF
TRBJ1-5 | TRBV7-9 | CASSPGLADQPQHF
TRBJ1-3 | TRBV4-1 | CASSQEASGGSPGNTIYF
TRBJ2-2 | TRBV7-3 | CASSLRPSVATGELFF
TRBJ2-1 | TRBV11-2 | CASSLYTEQFF